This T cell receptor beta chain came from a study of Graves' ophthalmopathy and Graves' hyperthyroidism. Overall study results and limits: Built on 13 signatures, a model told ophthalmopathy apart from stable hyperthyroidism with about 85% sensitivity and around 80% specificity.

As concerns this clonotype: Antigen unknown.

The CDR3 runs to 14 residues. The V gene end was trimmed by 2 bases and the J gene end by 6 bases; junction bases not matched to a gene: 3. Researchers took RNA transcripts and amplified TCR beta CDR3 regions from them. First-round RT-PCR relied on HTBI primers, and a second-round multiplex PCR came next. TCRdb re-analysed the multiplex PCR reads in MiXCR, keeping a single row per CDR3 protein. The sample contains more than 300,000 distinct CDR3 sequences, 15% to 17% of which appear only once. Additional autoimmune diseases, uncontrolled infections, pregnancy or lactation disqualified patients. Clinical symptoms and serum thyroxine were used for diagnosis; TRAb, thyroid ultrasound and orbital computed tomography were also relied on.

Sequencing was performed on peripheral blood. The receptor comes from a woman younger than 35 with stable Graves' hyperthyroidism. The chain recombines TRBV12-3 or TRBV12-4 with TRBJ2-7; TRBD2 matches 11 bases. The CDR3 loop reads CASSLTLAGGEQYF. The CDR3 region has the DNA TGTGCCAGCAGTTTAACCCTAGCGGGGGGCGAGCAGTACTTC.